This passage covers 20 T cell receptor beta chains from one sample sequenced in a study of blood T cells in healthy people across ages. For the second PCR, which ran for roughly 6 to 12 cycles, a sample-barcoded 5' primer and a J-beta primer mix were used. Via MiXCR, TCRdb re-called the 5' RACE reads, giving one row per CDR3 protein. The data show 730,000 or so distinct CDR3 sequences, over 40% seen once. The sequenced sample consisted of blood. The receptors here all came from a man older than 75 in good health.

This clonotype was detected ten times or more. V is TRBV3-1 and J is TRBJ2-7; D gene ambiguous. The V gene's germline CDR1 is LGHDT and CDR2 YNNKEL (reference sequence). The V and J ends lost 7 bases and 0 bases respectively, with 13 bases between them. The CDR3 is made up of 14 amino acids. The CDR3 is CASTIRRNSYEQYF. The CDR3 region has the DNA TGTGCCAGCACCATTAGACGGAACTCCTACGAGCAGTACTTC.

V and J are TRBV4-3 and TRBJ2-1; the D gene is possibly TRBD2 (5 bases). Trimming pared 2 bases from V and 2 bases from J, leaving 10 bases between. There are 15 residues in the CDR3. In germline, CDR1 is LGHNA, CDR2 YSLEER. The CDR3 region is CASSQSSKAYNEQFF. The DNA for the CDR3 is TGCGCCAGCAGCCAATCTAGCAAGGCCTACAATGAGCAGTTCTTC.

The V gene is TRBV5-1, the J gene TRBJ2-5; 12 nucleotides agree with TRBD1. This CDR3 has 15 residues. From germline, CDR1 is SGHRS and CDR2 YFSETQ. J gave up 5 bases and V 3 bases, and 5 bases lay outside the gene matches. DNA for the CDR3: TGCGCCAGCAGCTCGGGACAGGGGGCGGACGAGACCCAGTACTTC. This sequence encodes CASSSGQGADETQYF.

This chain uses TRBV7-9 with TRBJ1-1, with a weak D call TRBD1 (5 bases). The CDR3 sequence is 16 residues long. Germline CDR1 reads SEHNR; CDR2 reads FQNEAQ (reference sequence). V was cut by 5 bases and J by 0 bases, with 16 bases left in between. The CDR3 bases are TGTGCCAGCAGCCCCTCGGGACCGACTATGAACACTGAAGCTTTCTTT. Encoded protein: CASSPSGPTMNTEAFF.

The V and J genes are TRBV20-1 and TRBJ1-2; perhaps TRBD1 as D (5 bases). Germline V gene lookup returns CDR1 DFQATT and CDR2 SNEGSKA (reference sequence). Deletions cut 5 bases from V and 6 bases from J, with 10 bases between. This CDR3 has 11 amino acids. In DNA, the CDR3 is TGCAGTGCTGAAGGCAGGGATGGCTACACCTTC. This sequence encodes CSAEGRDGYTF.

This chain links TRBV20-1 with TRBJ2-3; weak D call: TRBD2 (6 bases). The length of the CDR3 is 16 residues. Trimming pared 4 bases from V and 0 bases from J, leaving 17 bases between. The germline V gene encodes CDR1 DFQATT and CDR2 SNEGSKA (reference sequence). CDR3 coding DNA: TGCAGTGCTAAGGTCCGTCTAGCGCCAAGCACAGATACGCAGTATTTT. Translation gives CSAKVRLAPSTDTQYF.

The chain recombines TRBV4-1 with TRBJ2-5; TRBD1 or TRBD2 may be the D gene (6 bases each). The CDR3 is 15 amino acids. Germline V gene data show CDR1 as MGHRA and CDR2 as YSYEKL. V lost 5 bases and J lost 11, with 24 bases in between. The chain's CDR3 is CASSGGPTQNNEQYF. The CDR3 DNA reads as TGCGCCAGCAGCGGGGGGCCCACTCAAAACAATGAGCAGTACTTC.

The gene calls are TRBV28 and TRBJ2-1; 7 nucleotides match TRBD2. The J call may be mistaken, given a closer DNA end match to TRBJ2-7. Germline values: CDR1 MDHEN, CDR2 SYDVKM. The CDR3 is made up of 13 amino acids. This chain's CDR3 is CANSPLAPNEQYF. The CDR3 DNA follows: TGTGCCAACAGCCCACTAGCGCCAAATGAGCAGTACTTC.

The chain is built from TRBV29-1 and TRBJ2-4; TRBD1 agrees at 7 bases. Germline values: CDR1 SQVTM, CDR2 ANQGSEA. The CDR3 has 13 amino acids. Trimming at V came to 7 bases and at J to 15 bases, leaving 18 bases not matched to a gene. The CDR3 region is CSARLPGTELRYF. CDR3 DNA: TGCAGCGCCCGACTCCCCGGGACAGAATTACGGTACTTC.

This clonotype was seen just once. The chain carries TRBV28 and TRBJ1-1; no definite D call. With 5 bases removed from V and 5 bases from J, the gap between germline ends came to 12 bases. Germline V gene sequence: CDR1 MDHEN, CDR2 SYDVKM. The CDR3 spans 13 residues. The CDR3 nucleotides are TGTGCCAGCAGTCGGGTGAAGGTGACTGAAGCTTTCTTT. This encodes CASSRVKVTEAFF.

This clonotype was found a few times. The genes are TRBV12-5 and TRBJ2-7; D is uncertain. The V end was cut by 7 bases, the J end by 0 bases, with 4 bases between. There are 11 residues in the CDR3. Germline CDR1 is LGHNT and CDR2 is FRNRAP. The CDR3 here is CASAASYEQYF. CDR3 bases: TGTGCTAGTGCCGCCTCCTACGAGCAGTACTTC.

The chain recombines TRBV9 with TRBJ2-3; 9 bases map to TRBD1. Germline loops: CDR1 SGDLS, CDR2 YYNGEE. The CDR3 spans 15 residues. J lost 3 bases, V lost 0 bases, and 2 bases had no gene match. CDR3 DNA sequence: TGTGCCAGCAGCGTAGTAGGGACAGGGACAGATACGCAGTATTTT. Protein product: CASSVVGTGTDTQYF.

The V call is TRBV14, the J call TRBJ2-1, with a weak D call TRBD2 (6 bases). The CDR3 has 17 residues. V was cut by 4 bases and J by 6 bases, with 22 bases left in between. The germline gives CDR1 SGHDN, CDR2 FVKESK. CDR3 region: CASSRLRAGPWGNEQFF. The CDR3 DNA reads as TGTGCCAGCAGCCGACTGCGTGCGGGACCCTGGGGCAATGAGCAGTTCTTC.

The chain links TRBV18 to TRBJ2-7, with a possible D match to TRBD1 (6 bases). Germline loops: CDR1 KGHSH, CDR2 LQKENI. The CDR3 spans 15 residues. Trimming pared 2 bases from V and 9 bases from J, leaving 20 bases between. In DNA form, the CDR3 reads TGTGCCAGCTCACCAGCGACAGGAATTAACGACGGGCAGTACTTC. This codes for CASSPATGINDGQYF. The full variable domain, its missing parts supplied by reference TRBV18 and TRBJ2-7, is NAGVMQNPRHLVRRRGQEARLRCSPMKGHSHVYWYRQLPEEGLKFMVYLQKENIIDESGMPKERFSAEFPKEGPSILRIQQVVRGDSAAYFCASSPATGINDGQYFGPGTRLTVT.

This clonotype occurred a few times. The chain combines TRBV25-1 with TRBJ2-3; D remains unclear. Trimming took 2 bases from V and 2 from J, leaving 5 bases between them. This CDR3 has 13 amino acids. Germline V gene lookup returns CDR1 MGHDK and CDR2 SYGVNS. In DNA, the CDR3 is TGTGCCAGCAGTGAACCTAACACAGATACGCAGTATTTT. Residues: CASSEPNTDTQYF.

The CDR3 region is CSVVTGTRSYEQYF. Written as DNA, the CDR3 is TGCAGCGTTGTCACGGGGACCAGGAGCTACGAGCAGTACTTC. V usage is TRBV29-1 and J usage is TRBJ2-7; D tentatively fits TRBD1 or TRBD2 (5 bases each). The CDR3 is 14 amino acids. Trimming left V 4 bases short and J 3 bases short, with 16 bases between. Germline CDR1 reads SQVTM; CDR2 reads ANQGSEA.

This chain joins TRBV5-1 and TRBJ2-3; 11 nucleotides match TRBD2. Germline loops: CDR1 SGHRS, CDR2 YFSETQ. V was clipped by 7 bases and J by 6 bases; unmatched bases: 13. CDR3 length: 16 amino acids. Written as DNA, the CDR3 is TGCGCCAGCTGCATGTACCCTAGCGGGGGGAGGGATACGCAGTATTTT. It yields the protein CASCMYPSGGRDTQYF.

In its sample, this clonotype was seen a few times. The chain employs TRBV2 and TRBJ1-1; no clear D gene. V was shortened by 4 bases and J by 4 bases, with 10 bases between the two germline ends. The CDR3 is 13 residues long. Germline CDR1 reads SNHLY; CDR2 reads FYNNEI. The CDR3 sequence is CASSGTVFTEAFF. For the CDR3, the DNA is TGTGCCAGCAGTGGAACAGTTTTCACTGAAGCTTTCTTT.

The genes are TRBV12-3 or TRBV12-4 and TRBJ2-1; TRBD2 matches at 10 bases. This CDR3 region has 14 residues. The junction had 2 bases not matched to a gene; V was cut back by 4 bases and J by 5 bases. Written as DNA, the CDR3 is TGTGCCAGCAGTTCTAGCGGGGGAGACAATGAGCAGTTCTTC. Amino acids: CASSSSGGDNEQFF.

The sample holds a few counts of this clonotype. CDR3 residues: CASSATTDYEQYF. For the CDR3, the DNA is TGTGCCAGCAGCGCAACTACTGACTACGAGCAGTACTTC. The V and J genes are TRBV9 and TRBJ2-7; D is ambiguous. The CDR3 totals 13 residues. From germline, CDR1 is SGDLS and CDR2 YYNGEE. Trimming took off 3 bases at V and 3 bases at J, with 10 bases between the two ends.